This TCR beta chain was sequenced during a study of T cell responses to AZD1222 COVID-19 vaccine. About the study: Both about-4-week and about-12-week second-dose recipients were combined. Study results and caveats: Along spike, vaccine-associated CD4 TCRs were found throughout, with dominance at 160-218 and 743-854.

Germline CDR1 is SGHNT and CDR2 is YENEEA. There are 17 residues in the CDR3. Trimming removed 4 bases from V and 5 bases from J, with 22 bases in between. Concerning this clone itself: The antigen remains unidentified.

This table comes from immunoSEQ multiplex PCR, and its TCRdb copy is limited to in-frame clones, with some not included. Counted here are 150,000 or so clones, more than 90% occurring once; the ten biggest clones make up about 20%. The V gene is TRBV11-3, the J gene TRBJ2-3; D is perhaps TRBD1 or TRBD2 (6 bases each). This receptor was taken from an adult in good health. This material consisted of peripheral blood, taken on day 0 of AZD1222 vaccination. As DNA, the CDR3 is TGTGCCAGCAGCTCAGAGATGGGGGGCCTGCAGGGAGATACGCAGTATTTT. Translated: CASSSEMGGLQGDTQYF.